These 18 T cell receptor beta chains were sequenced from one sample in a study of CD8 T cells in Susac syndrome. A quantity of roughly 0.5 to 1 ug RNA underwent reverse transcription using random hexamers. TCRdb reprocessed the immunoSEQ multiplex PCR reads via MiXCR and lists one record per CDR3 protein. This table holds almost 450,000 distinct CDR3 sequences, 85% to 90% found once. Sequencing input: CD8+ T cells from PBMCs. These receptors were collected from a human donor with multiple sclerosis.

The chain uses TRBV7-9 and TRBJ2-7; 8 bases map to TRBD1. V trimming: 5 bases; J trimming: 6 bases; junction bases outside the gene matches: 9. The germline CDR1 and CDR2 sequences are SEHNR and FQNEAQ (reference sequence). The CDR3 consists of 14 residues. The CDR3 sequence is CASSLTQGAIEQYF. The CDR3 region has the DNA TGTGCCAGCAGCCTAACCCAGGGGGCCATCGAGCAGTACTTC.

This chain uses TRBV7-9 with TRBJ2-7; the D gene could be TRBD1 or TRBD2 (6 bases each). The germline CDR1 and CDR2 sequences are SEHNR and FQNEAQ (reference sequence). The CDR3 sequence is 13 residues long. With 7 bases removed from V and 2 bases from J, the gap between germline ends came to 12 bases. The CDR3 reads CASMEGETYEQYF. The DNA of the CDR3 is TGTGCCAGCATGGAGGGGGAGACCTACGAGCAGTACTTC.

This clonotype was seen only once. As DNA, the CDR3 is TGCAGTGCTAGAGATCTCCTCCGCGGGAGGTCCTACAATGAGCAGTTCTTC. This codes for CSARDLLRGRSYNEQFF. V usage is TRBV20-1 and J usage is TRBJ2-1, with 8 bases lining up with TRBD2. Losses at the gene ends were 0 bases for V and 1 base for J; bases not matched to a gene: 8. Looked up from germline, CDR1 is DFQATT and CDR2 is SNEGSKA (reference sequence). The length of the CDR3 is 17 residues.

This rearrangement joins TRBV7-9 to TRBJ2-7; 7 nucleotides agree with TRBD2. The CDR3 is 13 residues long. From germline, CDR1 is SEHNR and CDR2 FQNEAQ (reference sequence). V trimming: 4 bases; J trimming: 4 bases; junction bases outside the gene matches: 4. CDR3 region: CASSWEGQYEQYF. The CDR3 coding sequence is TGTGCCAGCAGCTGGGAGGGCCAATACGAGCAGTACTTC.

The chain has TRBV7-9 and TRBJ1-2; no clear D gene. The V gene lost 3 bases and the J gene lost 4 bases, with 6 bases spanning the gap. The CDR3 spans 12 residues. Germline V gene sequence: CDR1 SEHNR, CDR2 FQNEAQ (reference sequence). As DNA, the CDR3 is TGTGCCAGCAGCTTCTTTCCCTATGGCTACACCTTC. It yields the protein CASSFFPYGYTF.

The chain uses TRBV12-3 or TRBV12-4 and TRBJ2-1; D is possibly TRBD2 (8 bases). This CDR3 has 14 amino acids. Trimming cost V 7 bases and J 7 bases, with 17 bases left between them. The CDR3 DNA is TGTGCCAGCAATTCGGGAGGGGGCTGGAATGAGCAGTTCTTC. Residues: CASNSGGGWNEQFF.

As to this clonotype: The conserved phenylalanine or tryptophan is not found at the CDR3 terminus, so this likely reflects a read error. The V call is TRBV6-5, the J call TRBJ2-7; 10 positions agree with TRBD2. CDR3 length equals 16 residues. Germline-derived CDR1 and CDR2 are MNHEY and SVGAGI. With 4 bases clipped from V and 3 bases from J, the junction kept 9 bases outside the gene matches. The CDR3 here is CASSLTSGAVNYEQYS. The CDR3 nucleotides read TGTGCCAGCAGTTTAACTAGCGGGGCGGTGAACTACGAGCAGTACTCC.

The CDR3 DNA reads TGTGCCAGCAGCCACGACAGGGCCACTCAAGATACGCAGTATTTT. This sequence encodes CASSHDRATQDTQYF. The V gene is TRBV7-8, the J gene TRBJ2-3; 7 bases are shared with TRBD1. Looked up from germline, CDR1 is SGHVS and CDR2 is FQNEAQ. V shed 5 bases and J 5 bases; nucleotides not matched to a gene: 10. The CDR3 length is 15 residues.

The rearrangement links TRBV4-2 to TRBJ2-7; 8 nucleotides align to TRBD2. The length of the CDR3 is 15 residues. V was pared by 1 base and J by 2 bases, with 4 bases of the junction left unmatched. Germline values: CDR1 LGHNA, CDR2 YNFKEQ. The CDR3 bases are TGTGCCAGCAGCCAAGGGGCGGGAGGAGCCTACGAGCAGTACTTC. Amino acids: CASSQGAGGAYEQYF.

V and J are TRBV2 and TRBJ1-1, with D tentatively TRBD1 (6 bases). The CDR3 spans 12 residues. Germline V gene data show CDR1 as SNHLY and CDR2 as FYNNEI. The V end was cut by 8 bases, the J end by 4 bases, with 11 bases between. The CDR3 coding sequence is TGTGCCAGCCGAATAGGGGGCACTGAAGCTTTCTTT. It yields the protein CASRIGGTEAFF.

The chain joins TRBV3-1 to TRBJ2-2, with D perhaps matching TRBD2 (6 bases). The V gene's germline CDR1 is LGHDT and CDR2 YNNKEL (reference sequence). The CDR3 consists of 17 residues. The V end lost 4 bases, the J end lost 1 base, and 16 bases lay between the germline ends. For the CDR3, the DNA is TGTGCCAGCAGCCCCTGGGACCTAGCGCTGAACACCGGGGAGCTGTTTTTT. This codes for CASSPWDLALNTGELFF.

The chain has TRBV11-2 and TRBJ1-1; perhaps TRBD1 as D (6 bases). The V gene's germline CDR1 is SGHAT and CDR2 FQNNGV. The V end lost 3 bases, the J end lost 0 bases, and 14 bases lay between the germline ends. The CDR3 is 16 amino acids. CDR3 sequence: CASSFWTVGMNTEAFF. The DNA of the CDR3 is TGTGCCAGCAGCTTCTGGACAGTGGGAATGAACACTGAAGCTTTCTTT.

The chain recombines TRBV5-1 with TRBJ1-1, with 9 bases fitting TRBD1. This CDR3 comprises 15 residues. Germline loops: CDR1 SGHRS, CDR2 YFSETQ. V shed 2 bases, J shed 5 bases, and the junction held 7 bases outside the gene matches. CDR3 coding DNA: TGCGCCAGCAGCTTCTTACCGGGACAGGGAACTGAAGCTTTCTTT. It translates to CASSFLPGQGTEAFF.

The rearrangement uses TRBV27 and TRBJ1-2; TRBD1 is a possible D gene (6 bases). The CDR3 has 17 amino acids. Between the trimmed V and J ends, which lost 6 bases and 0 bases, there was a span of 20 bases. From germline, CDR1 is MNHEY and CDR2 SMNVEV (reference sequence). Here the CDR3 reads CASRTNRDTDSNYGYTF. DNA of the CDR3: TGTGCCAGCAGAACTAACCGGGACACAGACTCTAACTATGGCTACACCTTC.

The chain links TRBV6-5 to TRBJ1-6, with D hard to call. V lost 5 bases, J lost 4 bases, and 9 bases lay in between. CDR1 MNHEY and CDR2 SVGAGI come from the germline V gene. CDR3 length equals 14 residues. The CDR3 DNA sequence: TGTGCCAGCAGTCCCCGGTATTATAATTCACCCCTCCACTTT. This sequence encodes CASSPRYYNSPLHF.

The gene calls are TRBV27 and TRBJ2-1; unclear D gene. Germline values: CDR1 MNHEY, CDR2 SMNVEV (reference sequence). This CDR3 contains 16 residues. The V end was cut by 6 bases, the J end by 0 bases, with 15 bases between. The CDR3 DNA follows: TGTGCCAGCAGCCAAGACTCGACGAGCTCCTACAATGAGCAGTTCTTC. Translation gives CASSQDSTSSYNEQFF.

The chain combines TRBV30 with TRBJ2-2, with D uncertain. With 1 base removed from V and 6 bases from J, the gap between germline ends came to 3 bases. Germline V gives CDR1 GTSNPN, CDR2 SVGIG (reference sequence). The CDR3 has 11 amino acids. The CDR3 coding sequence is TGTGCCTGGAGTGAAGCCGGGGAGCTGTTTTTT. This sequence encodes CAWSEAGELFF.

The chain carries TRBV6-4 and TRBJ2-7; D call uncertain. There are 14 residues in the CDR3. V was clipped by 4 bases and J by 2 bases, with 12 bases between them. CDR1 and CDR2 (germline): MRHNA, SNTAGT. The CDR3 nucleotides read TGTGCCAGCAGTGTCTTGTACAGCCCCTACGAGCAGTACTTC. Its protein is CASSVLYSPYEQYF.